This T cell receptor beta chain was sequenced for a study of blood T cell repertoires in COVID-19. About the study: Collection of acute and convalescent COVID-19 samples took place in the United States, Italy and Spain.

Trimming pared 8 bases from V and 5 bases from J, leaving 15 bases between. Germline CDR1 reads MNHEY; CDR2 reads SMNVEV (reference sequence). The CDR3 consists of 13 residues. Measured with immunoSEQ multiplex PCR; TCRdb has only the in-frame clones, and not every one. The sample records about 160,000 clones, around 89% being singletons. The sequenced sample was peripheral blood. The TCR was taken from a man between 60 and 75 years old with acute or convalescent COVID-19. The gene calls are TRBV27 and TRBJ1-1, with D possibly TRBD1 on 5 matching bases. This CDR3 reads CASGPQGWTEAFF. DNA of the CDR3: TGTGCCAGCGGCCCCCAGGGATGGACTGAAGCTTTCTTT.